This T cell receptor (beta chain) was captured by sequencing in a study of CD8 T cells in ankylosing spondylitis. Study findings and constraints: Significant enrichment of disease-linked clones was reportedly seen in matched ankylosing spondylitis synovial fluid. A CD8+ phenotype characterized the disease-linked clones, which were relatively rare in peripheral blood.

This CDR3 comprises 15 residues. The V end lost 0 bases, the J end lost 7 bases, and 13 bases lay between the germline ends. The germline CDR1 and CDR2 sequences are LGHNA and YNFKEQ. Preparation of TCR beta libraries was done by quantitative 5'-RACE with molecular barcodes. Via MiXCR, TCRdb re-called the 5' RACE reads, giving one row per CDR3 protein. The sample has roughly 130,000 distinct CDR3 sequences, 7% seen once. In regard to this clonotype: Its antigen is not known.

The TCR was taken from a male donor with ankylosing spondylitis or in good health (not recorded which). Sequenced input: blood, either unsorted or a sorted T cell fraction (not recorded which). The V call is TRBV4-2, the J call TRBJ1-5; D unclear. The CDR3 protein is CASSQEEGTGQPQHF. In DNA, the CDR3 is TGTGCCAGCAGCCAAGAGGAAGGTACGGGCCAGCCCCAGCATTTT.